One and the same sample provided the 24 T cell receptor beta chains below, sequenced in a study of vaccination effects on CD4 cells after COVID-19. The culture ran for approximately 11 days before CD4+ T cells were isolated. Documented for the person is a PCR-confirmed SARS-CoV-2 infection occurring between March and December 2020. Participants completed two doses of the BNT162b2 or mRNA-1273 vaccine. These receptors lack a known antigen. The data were produced by immunoSEQ multiplex PCR, yet TCRdb's version contains in-frame clones alone and is incomplete. This table has 35,000 to 45,000 clones, over 60% appearing once. Here the sequenced sample was CD4+ T cells from PBMCs cultured without peptide, taken after COVID-19 vaccination. Every receptor here comes from a human donor who had a prior SARS-CoV-2 infection.

The chain couples TRBV5-4 to TRBJ2-2; D not certain. Germline loops: CDR1 SGHNT, CDR2 YYREEE (reference sequence). The ends were cut back, 3 bases at V and 0 bases at J, with 9 bases in the middle. The CDR3 runs to 15 residues. CDR3 nucleotides: TGTGCCAGCAGCTCACGGACCACGAACACCGGGGAGCTGTTTTTT. Translating gives CASSSRTTNTGELFF. The entire variable domain, with the rest obtained from reference TRBV5-4 and TRBJ2-2, is as follows: ETGVTQSPTHLIKTRGQQVTLRCSSQSGHNTVSWYQQALGQGPQFIFQYYREEENGRGNFPPRFSGLQFPNYSSELNVNALELDDSALYLCASSSRTTNTGELFFGEGSRLTVL.

This chain links TRBV9 with TRBJ2-3; the D is unclear. Germline V gives CDR1 SGDLS, CDR2 YYNGEE. Trimming removed 7 bases at V and 4 bases at J, with 7 bases between. This CDR3 is built from 11 residues. The DNA for the CDR3 is TGTGCCAGCGGGGTAGCAGATACGCAGTATTTT. Its translation: CASGVADTQYF.

The count of this clone is one. This chain connects TRBV5-1 to TRBJ2-5, with TRBD1 matching 7 bases. The V gene end was trimmed by 0 bases and the J gene end by 1 base; junction bases not matched to a gene: 6. CDR1 and CDR2 from the germline V gene are SGHRS and YFSETQ. This CDR3 has 16 amino acids. CDR3: CASSLGQGASQETQYF. DNA of the CDR3: TGCGCCAGCAGCTTGGGACAGGGCGCTTCCCAAGAGACCCAGTACTTC. The whole variable domain, remainder taken from reference TRBV5-1 and TRBJ2-5, is KAGVTQTPRYLIKTRGQQVTLSCSPISGHRSVSWYQQTPGQGLQFLFEYFSETQRNKGNFPGRFSGRQFSNSRSEMNVSTLELGDSALYLCASSLGQGASQETQYFGPGTRLLVL.

This chain joins TRBV12-3 or TRBV12-4 and TRBJ1-5; D not certain. V gave up 6 bases and J gave up 5 bases, with 11 bases separating them. This CDR3 has 13 amino acids. CDR3 sequence: CASSPHSDQPQHF. DNA of the CDR3: TGTGCCAGCAGCCCTCACTCCGATCAGCCCCAGCATTTT.

The V call is TRBV7-3, the J call TRBJ2-5; TRBD2 matches at 10 bases. Germline CDR1 SGHTA, CDR2 FQGTGA. Germline trimming cut 2 bases from V and 1 base from J; bases unmatched to any gene: 4. CDR3 length: 16 amino acids. In nucleotides, the CDR3 is TGTGCCAGCAGCTTAGGGGCTAGCGGGGGCCAAGAGACCCAGTACTTC. This translates into CASSLGASGGQETQYF.

The rearrangement joins TRBV18 to TRBJ2-3, with a weak D call TRBD1 (5 bases). The CDR3 runs 14 residues. Germline V CDR1 and CDR2: KGHSH, LQKENI. V shed 6 bases and J shed 6 bases, with 16 bases lying between them. The CDR3 spells CASSPDSQADTQYF. Written as DNA, the CDR3 is TGTGCCAGCTCCCCCGACAGCCAGGCGGATACGCAGTATTTT.

The J gene is TRBJ2-1, the V gene TRBV18; D is possibly TRBD1 or TRBD2 (6 bases each). This CDR3 region has 16 residues. Per germline, CDR1 KGHSH and CDR2 LQKENI. V was cut by 4 bases and J by 6 bases, with 19 bases left in between. The CDR3 DNA sequence: TGTGCCAGCTCACAAAATAAGGGGGGCGGAAGCAATGAGCAGTTCTTC. Its protein is CASSQNKGGGSNEQFF.

V gene TRBV4-2 combines with J gene TRBJ1-4; D remains ambiguous. Germline V gives CDR1 LGHNA, CDR2 YNFKEQ. Trimming stripped 1 base from V and 8 bases from J, with 14 bases between. The CDR3 is made up of 15 amino acids. CDR3 protein: CASSQGPGLEEKLFF. The CDR3 DNA is TGTGCCAGCAGCCAAGGTCCGGGATTGGAAGAAAAACTGTTTTTT.

This clone was found once. The chain couples TRBV5-5 to TRBJ1-2; D possibly corresponds to TRBD1 (6 bases). The V and J ends lost 6 bases and 2 bases respectively, with 17 bases between them. Germline lookup yields CDR1 SGHKS and CDR2 YYEKEE (reference sequence). The CDR3 totals 15 residues. The CDR3 DNA sequence: TGTGCCAGCACCAACGGGGGGGCTCCGAACTATGGCTACACCTTC. Translation gives CASTNGGAPNYGYTF. The full variable domain, with the rest looked up from reference TRBV5-5 and TRBJ1-2, is DAGVTQSPTHLIKTRGQQVTLRCSPISGHKSVSWYQQVLGQGPQFIFQYYEKEERGRGNFPDRFSARQFPNYSSELNVNALLLGDSALYLCASTNGGAPNYGYTFGSGTRLTVV.

CDR3: CASSAGGAVQETQYF. The CDR3 region has the DNA TGCGCCAGCAGCGCCGGGGGGGCGGTTCAAGAGACCCAGTACTTC. V is TRBV5-1 and J is TRBJ2-5; 8 nucleotides line up with TRBD2. CDR1 SGHRS and CDR2 YFSETQ come from the germline V gene. The CDR3 totals 15 residues. The ends lost 4 bases at V and 2 bases at J; junction bases unmatched: 7.

The chain's CDR3 is CASRAPTGVYEQYF. CDR3 DNA: TGTGCCAGCAGAGCTCCGACAGGGGTCTACGAGCAGTACTTC. The J gene is TRBJ2-7, the V gene TRBV6-5; TRBD1 agrees at 8 bases. V trimming: 6 bases; J trimming: 3 bases; junction bases outside the gene matches: 7. This CDR3 is built from 14 residues. Germline V gives CDR1 MNHEY, CDR2 SVGAGI.

V and J are TRBV18 and TRBJ1-2, with 8 bases aligning to TRBD1. With 9 bases clipped from V and 3 bases from J, the junction kept 6 bases outside the gene matches. Germline values: CDR1 KGHSH, CDR2 LQKENI. The CDR3 contains 13 residues. This CDR3 is CASGRGRDYGYTF. The CDR3 DNA reads as TGTGCCAGTGGCAGGGGGCGCGACTATGGCTACACCTTC.

V gene TRBV11-3 combines with J gene TRBJ2-2; D remains unclear. Between the trimmed V and J ends, which lost 4 bases and 2 bases, there was a span of 5 bases. The CDR3 runs to 13 residues. Germline CDR1 SGHNT, CDR2 YENEEA. CDR3 loop: CASSSINTGELFF. The CDR3 coding sequence is TGTGCCAGCAGCTCAATAAACACCGGGGAGCTGTTTTTT.

This chain connects TRBV18 to TRBJ1-2; 7 positions agree with TRBD1. The germline gives CDR1 KGHSH, CDR2 LQKENI. Trimming took 1 base from V and 5 from J; bases not matched to a gene: 7. The CDR3 covers 15 residues. The CDR3 DNA reads as TGTGCCAGCTCACCACAACCGGGACAGAGGTATGGCTACACCTTC. Encoded protein: CASSPQPGQRYGYTF.

Turning to this clone: An end of the junction does not agree with germline; a read error may underlie this. The rearrangement joins TRBV27 to TRBJ2-3, with 13 bases matching TRBD2. Germline V lookup: CDR1 MNHEY, CDR2 SMNVEV (reference sequence). CDR3 length: 18 residues. CDR3 amino acids: CANSALALTSGGRDTQYF. The CDR3, as DNA: TGTGCCAACAGTGCACTCGCCCTGACTAGCGGGGGGCGAGATACGCAGTATTTT.

The rearrangement links TRBV5-1 to TRBJ2-2; the match to TRBD1 covers 10 bases. Trimming cost V 4 bases and J 2 bases; bases outside gene matches: 2. The CDR3 runs to 15 residues. In germline, CDR1 is SGHRS, CDR2 YFSETQ. CDR3 sequence reads: CASSRDRGNTGELFF. The DNA for the CDR3 is TGCGCCAGCAGCAGGGACAGGGGAAACACCGGGGAGCTGTTTTTT.

The CDR3 nucleotides are TGTGCCAGCTCATATCGGACAGGGGAGGACACTGAAGCTTTCTTT. Protein: CASSYRTGEDTEAFF. J is TRBJ1-1 and V is TRBV18; 9 positions match TRBD1. J gave up 3 bases and V 5 bases, and 7 bases lay outside the gene matches. This CDR3 spans 15 amino acids. The V gene's germline CDR1 is KGHSH and CDR2 LQKENI.

In this sample, this clone turned up a few times. The V gene is TRBV7-9, the J gene TRBJ2-5; D uncertain. Germline V gene sequence: CDR1 SEHNR, CDR2 FQNEAQ (reference sequence). V was pared by 3 bases and J by 5 bases, with 10 bases between. The CDR3 length is 13 residues. The CDR3 DNA reads TGTGCCAGCAGCTTGGTAGGGATGGAGACCCAGTACTTC. It translates to CASSLVGMETQYF.

This clone was detected only a few times. The genes are TRBV3-1 (or the pseudogene TRBV3-2) and TRBJ2-1; 12 bases are shared with TRBD2. The CDR3 is made up of 15 amino acids. Trimming removed 2 bases from V and 8 bases from J; junction bases left unmatched: 4. In germline, CDR1 is LGHDT, CDR2 YNNKEL (reference sequence). CDR3 protein: CASSQTSGGFHEQFF. The CDR3 coding sequence is TGTGCCAGCAGCCAAACTAGCGGGGGGTTCCATGAGCAGTTCTTC.

This clone was picked up a small number of times. The J gene is TRBJ2-7, the V gene TRBV4-2; no clear D gene. Germline CDR1 and CDR2: LGHNA and YNFKEQ. This CDR3 is built from 14 residues. V lost 0 bases and J lost 4, with 10 bases in between. CDR3 coding DNA: TGTGCCAGCAGCCAAGATCGCGAGGCATACGAGCAGTACTTC. Translated: CASSQDREAYEQYF.

Concerning this clone itself: Within the sample, other DNA sequences also encode this same CDR3. This chain links TRBV18 with TRBJ1-2; D not certain. CDR1 is KGHSH, CDR2 LQKENI, per germline. V shed 3 bases and J shed 8 bases, with 10 bases lying between them. This CDR3 has 12 amino acids. The CDR3 here is CASSPVGGGYTF. CDR3 nucleotides: TGTGCCAGCTCACCGGTAGGAGGAGGCTACACCTTC. Using reference TRBV18 and TRBJ1-2 for the parts outside the CDR3, the full variable domain is NAGVMQNPRHLVRRRGQEARLRCSPMKGHSHVYWYRQLPEEGLKFMVYLQKENIIDESGMPKERFSAEFPKEGPSILRIQQVVRGDSAAYFCASSPVGGGYTFGSGTRLTVV.

The chain links TRBV11-3 to TRBJ2-2; D ambiguous. The germline gives CDR1 SGHNT, CDR2 YENEEA. CDR3 length equals 14 residues. V lost 3 bases, J lost 0 bases, and 5 bases lay in between. The CDR3 loop is CASSFGSNTGELFF. CDR3 bases: TGTGCCAGCAGCTTCGGGTCGAACACCGGGGAGCTGTTTTTT.

CDR3 residues: CASSHGRGGYEQYF. Here the CDR3 DNA reads TGTGCCAGCAGCCACGGACGTGGGGGGTACGAGCAGTACTTC. The chain couples TRBV7-8 to TRBJ2-7; D might be TRBD2 (6 bases). V shed 5 bases and J shed 4 bases, with 15 bases lying between them. CDR1 and CDR2 from the germline V gene are SGHVS and FQNEAQ. The CDR3 spans 14 residues. Drawing the rest from reference TRBV7-8 and TRBJ2-7, the complete variable domain is GAGVSQSPRYKVAKRGQDVALRCDPISGHVSLFWYQQALGQGPEFLTYFQNEAQLDKSGLPSDRFFAERPEGSVSTLKIQRTQQEDSAVYLCASSHGRGGYEQYFGPGTRLTVT.

The V call is TRBV27, the J call TRBJ2-1; possible D gene TRBD2, 6 bases. Trimming removed 0 bases from V and 7 bases from J, with 34 bases in between. Germline V gene lookup returns CDR1 MNHEY and CDR2 SMNVEV (reference sequence). The CDR3 is made up of 22 amino acids. The CDR3 loop is CASSLSPSWILARVLLENEQFF. Here the CDR3 DNA reads TGTGCCAGCAGTTTATCGCCCTCTTGGATCCTAGCGCGAGTATTACTAGAGAATGAGCAGTTCTTC.